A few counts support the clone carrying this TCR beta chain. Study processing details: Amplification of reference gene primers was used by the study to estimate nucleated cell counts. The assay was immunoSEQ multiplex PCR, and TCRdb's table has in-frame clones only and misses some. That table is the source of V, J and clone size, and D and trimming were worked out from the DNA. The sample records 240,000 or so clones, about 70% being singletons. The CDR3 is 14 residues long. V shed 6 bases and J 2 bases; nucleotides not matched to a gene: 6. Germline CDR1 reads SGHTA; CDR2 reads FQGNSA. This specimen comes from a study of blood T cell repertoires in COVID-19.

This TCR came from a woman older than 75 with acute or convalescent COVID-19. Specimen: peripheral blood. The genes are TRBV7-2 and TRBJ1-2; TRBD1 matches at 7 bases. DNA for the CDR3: TGTGCCAGCAGAGCCGGGACAGAGAACTATGGCTACACCTTC. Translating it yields CASRAGTENYGYTF.